This TCR beta chain is drawn from a study of blood T cell repertoires in COVID-19 (dated by TCRdb to the early 2020s). About the study as a whole: Collaborator samples came from the United States, Italy and Spain and covered acute and convalescent phases of COVID-19. Where available, HLA class I and class II types were taken from metadata supplied by the sample provider and were not determined by assay-based typing. The samples were drawn from two sources: the first 160 participants of the ongoing ImmuneRACE study, and over 1,000 subjects contributed by 6 global collaborators. A de-identified subject ID, COVID-19 status, age in years and sex were almost always included in the sample metadata. The material from the prospective study consisted of cDNA or gDNA derived from T cells, B-cell-depleted T cells, or PBMCs. The dataset comprised deeply sampled blood TCRbeta repertoires from subjects exposed to, actively infected with, or recovered from COVID-19. A freely available public database, intended as a resource for researchers studying the immune response to SARS-CoV-2, is where the repertoires were released.

The immunoSEQ Assay, a bias-controlled multiplex PCR, was used to amplify TCRbeta CDR3 regions from genomic DNA. Under the source paper's analysis protocol: Within the assay, amplification of reference gene primers was used to estimate how many nucleated cells each sample contained. To quantify the absolute abundance of each unique TCRbeta CDR3 rearrangement, sequence reads were collapsed and filtered. For each sample, productive Simpson clonality was calculated as the square root of Simpson's diversity index across productive rearrangements. What TCRdb holds here is the immuneACCESS table cut down to in-frame rearrangements. Part of the clones is not present; checked against another copy, under half of the missing clones reflect an unresolved V gene, and the others are unexplained. V and J calls and clone size come straight from that table; D and trimming were deduced from the DNA. The sample yields 200,000 to 250,000 clones; 80% to 95% were counted once. The top ten constitute roughly 0.79% of the sample.

At one collaborating source in Seattle, patients were enrolled during active infection and were followed longitudinally through the course of disease. Each collaborating institution followed its own protocols to collect whole blood in K2EDTA tubes. Collaborator samples were shipped for TCRbeta analysis as frozen whole blood, isolated PBMCs, or DNA extracted from either sample type. Regarding this clone: The antigen it binds to is not known. There are no base qualities to consult, and no much larger clone falls within one base.

Results and caveats for the whole study, not just this receptor: How much clinical and demographic metadata was included differed by source and by participant, and the metadata was provided uncurated.

The junction shows trimming of 3 bases on V and 7 bases on J, plus 12 bases between the germline ends. The CDR3 measures 13 amino acids from cysteine to phenylalanine. Only CDR3 DNA is held: 39 bases, read in frame from base 1. From a lookup of the germline V gene, CDR1 and CDR2 are SNHLY and FYNNEI. The material sequenced was peripheral blood. Recombination connected TRBV2 to TRBJ1-1; the D gene assignment is ambiguous. This receptor was taken from a man younger than 45 with COVID-19, enrolled during active disease. The CDR3 region: CASSDTVGDEAFF. The bases are TGTGCCAGCAGTGACACAGTTGGCGATGAAGCTTTCTTT.